These 26 T cell receptor beta chains originate from one sample sequenced in a study of CD8 T cells in ankylosing spondylitis. Each CDR3 protein is one row after TCRdb ran MiXCR on the 5' RACE reads. In the table there are some 200,000 distinct CDR3 sequences, around 25% of which are singletons. Sequences were obtained from blood, either unsorted or a sorted T cell fraction (not recorded which). All receptors come from a male donor with ankylosing spondylitis or in good health (not recorded which).

The table lists this clonotype with many counts. This chain links TRBV7-2 with TRBJ2-1, with 9 bases identical to TRBD2. The CDR3 consists of 15 residues. V was pared by 3 bases and J by 3 bases, with 3 bases of the junction left unmatched. Germline V gives CDR1 SGHTA, CDR2 FQGNSA. The CDR3 protein is CASSFSGSFYNEQFF. CDR3 DNA: TGTGCCAGCAGCTTTAGCGGGAGTTTCTACAATGAGCAGTTCTTC.

This clonotype was seen only a few times. This chain connects TRBV11-2 to TRBJ2-5, with D maybe TRBD2 (6 bases). CDR3 length: 11 residues. Between the trimmed V and J ends, which lost 5 bases and 9 bases, there was a span of 10 bases. CDR1 and CDR2 (germline): SGHAT, FQNNGV. In nucleotides, the CDR3 is TGTGCCAGCAGCCCTTGGGGGGCCCAGTACTTC. This sequence encodes CASSPWGAQYF.

V usage is TRBV5-5 and J usage is TRBJ2-3, with 9 bases lining up with TRBD1. Trimming removed 5 bases from V and 5 bases from J; junction bases left unmatched: 9. This CDR3 comprises 15 residues. CDR1 is SGHKS, CDR2 YYEKEE, per germline (reference sequence). The CDR3 DNA is TGTGCCAGCAGAAAGGACAGGGGAAGGGGAGATACGCAGTATTTT. Translation: CASRKDRGRGDTQYF.

This clonotype was picked up many times. In nucleotides, the CDR3 is TGTGCCAGCACGGGGACAGGGGACAATGAGCAGTTCTTC. This sequence encodes CASTGTGDNEQFF. V gene TRBV9 combines with J gene TRBJ2-1, with 10 bases lining up with TRBD1. The germline V gene encodes CDR1 SGDLS and CDR2 YYNGEE. V lost 6 bases, J lost 5 bases, and 2 bases stayed unmatched. The CDR3 is 13 amino acids.

The CDR3 protein is CSVQDRGGAEAFF. The CDR3 nucleotides read TGCAGCGTCCAGGACAGGGGCGGGGCTGAAGCTTTCTTT. The V gene is TRBV29-1, the J gene TRBJ1-1, with TRBD1 matching over 9 bases. The V and J ends lost 6 bases and 6 bases, in that order; junction bases with no gene match: 8. The CDR3 consists of 13 residues. Germline values: CDR1 SQVTM, CDR2 ANQGSEA.

This clonotype has a handful of counts. This sequence joins TRBV12-3 or TRBV12-4 and TRBJ2-1, with 8 bases fitting TRBD1. After removal of 5 bases from V and 6 bases from J, the junction contained 6 bases not matched to a gene. CDR3 size: 14 residues. The CDR3 is CASSPTGVGNEQFF. The DNA for the CDR3 is TGTGCCAGCAGTCCGACAGGGGTGGGCAATGAGCAGTTCTTC.

The table lists this clonotype with a few counts. The chain joins TRBV25-1 to TRBJ2-5; 7 bases are shared with TRBD1. Germline-derived CDR1 and CDR2 are MGHDK and SYGVNS. V was pared by 5 bases and J by 4 bases, with 10 bases of the junction left unmatched. The CDR3 loop spans 15 amino acids. The CDR3 is CASSSDRVSRETQYF. The CDR3 DNA reads as TGTGCCAGCAGTTCCGACAGGGTGTCGCGAGAGACCCAGTACTTC.

The chain employs TRBV5-5 and TRBJ1-5, with D uncertain. In germline, CDR1 is SGHKS, CDR2 YYEKEE (reference sequence). V dropped 1 base and J dropped 4 bases, with 9 bases sitting between them. The CDR3 consists of 14 residues. The CDR3 DNA follows: TGTGCCAGCAGCTTGTTCCCCGGGAATCAGCCCCAGCATTTT. Its translation is CASSLFPGNQPQHF.

The J gene is TRBJ2-1, the V gene TRBV20-1, with TRBD2 matching over 7 bases. With 5 bases clipped from V and 8 bases from J, the junction kept 3 bases outside the gene matches. This CDR3 has 11 residues. CDR1 and CDR2 (germline): DFQATT, SNEGSKA (reference sequence). Written as DNA, the CDR3 is TGCAGTGCTCCCCGGGGGGATGAGCAGTTCTTC. Translation gives CSAPRGDEQFF.

This clonotype was observed at least ten times. This rearrangement joins TRBV12-3 or TRBV12-4 to TRBJ1-5; 10 bases match TRBD1. The CDR3 is made up of 15 amino acids. The trim removed 2 bases at V and 6 bases at J, leaving 4 bases unmatched. The CDR3 is CASSLFGTGAQPQHF. For the CDR3, the DNA is TGTGCCAGCAGTTTATTCGGGACAGGGGCTCAGCCCCAGCATTTT.

This clonotype was recorded a few times. One end of the junction fails to match germline, which may point to a read error. The V call is TRBV6-1, the J call TRBJ2-7; D is uncertain. The germline V gene has CDR1 MNHNS and CDR2 SASEGT. The CDR3 consists of 14 residues. CDR3 bases: TGTGCCAGCAGGGAAGTAACCGGATCCTACGAGCAGTACTTC. Protein sequence: CASREVTGSYEQYF.

This rearrangement joins TRBV20-1 to TRBJ2-1; 7 bases match TRBD2. CDR1 DFQATT and CDR2 SNEGSKA come from the germline V gene (reference sequence). The V gene end was trimmed by 5 bases and the J gene end by 3 bases; junction bases not matched to a gene: 7. This CDR3 region has 14 residues. The CDR3 bases are TGCAGTGCTGACCCCGGGACTAACTACAATGAGCAGTTCTTC. Its translation: CSADPGTNYNEQFF.

This clonotype was found many times. The chain carries TRBV12-3 or TRBV12-4 and TRBJ2-2, with 12 nucleotides matching TRBD2. This CDR3 has 14 residues. V shed 8 bases, J shed 6 bases, and the junction held 4 bases outside the gene matches. This CDR3 reads CASVTSGSPGELFF. CDR3 bases: TGTGCCAGCGTGACTAGCGGGAGCCCCGGGGAGCTGTTTTTT.

This clonotype was counted many times. This rearrangement joins TRBV12-3 or TRBV12-4 to TRBJ2-1; a weak D match, TRBD2 (6 bases). The V end was cut by 6 bases, the J end by 0 bases, with 15 bases between. The CDR3 contains 16 residues. In nucleotides, the CDR3 is TGTGCCAGCAGCCCGCCCCGGGGAGGCTCCTACAATGAGCAGTTCTTC. Its translation: CASSPPRGGSYNEQFF.

There are many counts of this clonotype. The chain combines TRBV7-9 with TRBJ1-1; D call uncertain. Trimming removed 2 bases at V and 2 bases at J, with 9 bases between. CDR3 size: 14 residues. Germline-derived CDR1 and CDR2 are SEHNR and FQNEAQ (reference sequence). The CDR3 loop reads CASSLHGVNTEAFF. CDR3 sequence (DNA): TGTGCCAGCAGCTTACATGGTGTAAACACTGAAGCTTTCTTT.

Ten or more counts support this clonotype. This rearrangement joins TRBV20-1 to TRBJ2-7; 7 bases map to TRBD2. This CDR3 has 14 amino acids. Germline V gives CDR1 DFQATT, CDR2 SNEGSKA (reference sequence). J gave up 2 bases and V 3 bases, and 7 bases lay outside the gene matches. The CDR3 DNA follows: TGCAGTGCTAGGGGAGGAGGACTAGCCTACGAGCAGTACTTC. This encodes CSARGGGLAYEQYF.

This clonotype was observed many times. The CDR3 reads CASSGLINQPQHF. The CDR3 coding sequence is TGTGCCAGCAGTGGACTGATCAATCAGCCCCAGCATTTT. The rearrangement joins TRBV27 to TRBJ1-5; D is unresolved. V was shortened by 5 bases and J by 3 bases, with 8 bases between the two germline ends. The germline CDR1 and CDR2 sequences are MNHEY and SMNVEV (reference sequence). There are 13 residues in the CDR3.

This clonotype has a count of ten or more. This chain links TRBV20-1 with TRBJ2-7; D is undetermined. Germline V CDR1 and CDR2: DFQATT, SNEGSKA (reference sequence). The ends were cut back, 0 bases at V and 0 bases at J, with 6 bases in the middle. CDR3 length: 13 amino acids. The CDR3 is CSARDHSSYEQYF. CDR3 DNA: TGCAGTGCTAGAGATCATAGCTCCTACGAGCAGTACTTC.

This clonotype has at least ten counts. The gene calls are TRBV7-8 and TRBJ1-4; D might be TRBD1 (5 bases). Germline V gene sequence: CDR1 SGHVS, CDR2 FQNEAQ. The CDR3 covers 13 residues. With 5 bases removed from V and 8 bases from J, the gap between germline ends came to 12 bases. The CDR3 nucleotides read TGTGCCAGCAGCCCCGTACGGGGGGAAAAACTGTTTTTT. This sequence encodes CASSPVRGEKLFF.

The chain's CDR3 is CASSPSSGGSGYNEQFF. The CDR3 bases are TGTGCCAGCTCACCAAGTTCGGGAGGGAGTGGATACAATGAGCAGTTCTTC. The chain combines TRBV18 with TRBJ2-1; TRBD2 matches 8 bases. Germline trimming cut 2 bases from V and 4 bases from J; bases unmatched to any gene: 10. This CDR3 spans 17 amino acids. Germline V gene lookup returns CDR1 KGHSH and CDR2 LQKENI.

This rearrangement joins TRBV6-5 to TRBJ1-5; a weak D match, TRBD1 (6 bases). CDR1 and CDR2 (germline): MNHEY, SVGAGI. With 2 bases removed from V and 4 bases from J, the gap between germline ends came to 9 bases. The CDR3 contains 14 residues. The CDR3, as DNA: TGTGCCAGCAGTTACGGCCAGGGGAATCAGCCCCAGCATTTT. Its protein is CASSYGQGNQPQHF.

The rearrangement joins TRBV5-4 to TRBJ2-3; D may be TRBD2 (6 bases). CDR3 size: 13 residues. V shed 6 bases and J shed 4 bases, with 12 bases lying between them. In germline, CDR1 is SGHNT, CDR2 YYREEE (reference sequence). The CDR3 loop reads CASIAGPADTQYF. In DNA form, the CDR3 reads TGTGCCAGCATTGCGGGGCCGGCAGATACGCAGTATTTT.

This clonotype has a count of ten or more. The chain is built from TRBV4-1 and TRBJ2-7; 11 bases are a match to TRBD1. Germline V CDR1 and CDR2: MGHRA, YSYEKL. The CDR3 has 17 amino acids. With V trimmed by 3 bases and J by 4 bases, 11 bases remained unmatched. In nucleotides, the CDR3 is TGCGCCAGCAGCCATCCCAAAGGGGGACAGGGGGAGTACGAGCAGTACTTC. Translation gives CASSHPKGGQGEYEQYF.

The gene calls are TRBV4-1 and TRBJ2-1, with unresolved D. CDR3 size: 11 residues. Trimming shortened V by 3 bases and J by 12 bases, and 9 bases separated the two germline ends. Germline V gene lookup returns CDR1 MGHRA and CDR2 YSYEKL. The CDR3 coding sequence is TGCGCCAGCAGCCATGGGAATTCGCAGTTCTTC. This encodes CASSHGNSQFF.

The chain employs TRBV20-1 and TRBJ2-5; D may be TRBD1 (6 bases). Trimming shortened V by 4 bases and J by 4 bases, and 13 bases separated the two germline ends. The CDR3 consists of 13 residues. CDR1 DFQATT and CDR2 SNEGSKA come from the germline V gene (reference sequence). The CDR3 bases are TGCAGTGCTACAGGGGACGCCCCAGAGACCCAGTACTTC. Translation gives CSATGDAPETQYF.

The chain links TRBV10-3 to TRBJ1-1; 7 nucleotides agree with TRBD1. V lost 1 base to trimming and J lost 6 bases; unmatched junction nucleotides: 8. Germline loops: CDR1 ENHRY, CDR2 SYGVKD. CDR3 length equals 15 residues. In DNA form, the CDR3 reads TGTGCCATCAGTGAGTTTGGGACAGCCCCTTCTGAAGCTTTCTTT. Translating gives CAISEFGTAPSEAFF.